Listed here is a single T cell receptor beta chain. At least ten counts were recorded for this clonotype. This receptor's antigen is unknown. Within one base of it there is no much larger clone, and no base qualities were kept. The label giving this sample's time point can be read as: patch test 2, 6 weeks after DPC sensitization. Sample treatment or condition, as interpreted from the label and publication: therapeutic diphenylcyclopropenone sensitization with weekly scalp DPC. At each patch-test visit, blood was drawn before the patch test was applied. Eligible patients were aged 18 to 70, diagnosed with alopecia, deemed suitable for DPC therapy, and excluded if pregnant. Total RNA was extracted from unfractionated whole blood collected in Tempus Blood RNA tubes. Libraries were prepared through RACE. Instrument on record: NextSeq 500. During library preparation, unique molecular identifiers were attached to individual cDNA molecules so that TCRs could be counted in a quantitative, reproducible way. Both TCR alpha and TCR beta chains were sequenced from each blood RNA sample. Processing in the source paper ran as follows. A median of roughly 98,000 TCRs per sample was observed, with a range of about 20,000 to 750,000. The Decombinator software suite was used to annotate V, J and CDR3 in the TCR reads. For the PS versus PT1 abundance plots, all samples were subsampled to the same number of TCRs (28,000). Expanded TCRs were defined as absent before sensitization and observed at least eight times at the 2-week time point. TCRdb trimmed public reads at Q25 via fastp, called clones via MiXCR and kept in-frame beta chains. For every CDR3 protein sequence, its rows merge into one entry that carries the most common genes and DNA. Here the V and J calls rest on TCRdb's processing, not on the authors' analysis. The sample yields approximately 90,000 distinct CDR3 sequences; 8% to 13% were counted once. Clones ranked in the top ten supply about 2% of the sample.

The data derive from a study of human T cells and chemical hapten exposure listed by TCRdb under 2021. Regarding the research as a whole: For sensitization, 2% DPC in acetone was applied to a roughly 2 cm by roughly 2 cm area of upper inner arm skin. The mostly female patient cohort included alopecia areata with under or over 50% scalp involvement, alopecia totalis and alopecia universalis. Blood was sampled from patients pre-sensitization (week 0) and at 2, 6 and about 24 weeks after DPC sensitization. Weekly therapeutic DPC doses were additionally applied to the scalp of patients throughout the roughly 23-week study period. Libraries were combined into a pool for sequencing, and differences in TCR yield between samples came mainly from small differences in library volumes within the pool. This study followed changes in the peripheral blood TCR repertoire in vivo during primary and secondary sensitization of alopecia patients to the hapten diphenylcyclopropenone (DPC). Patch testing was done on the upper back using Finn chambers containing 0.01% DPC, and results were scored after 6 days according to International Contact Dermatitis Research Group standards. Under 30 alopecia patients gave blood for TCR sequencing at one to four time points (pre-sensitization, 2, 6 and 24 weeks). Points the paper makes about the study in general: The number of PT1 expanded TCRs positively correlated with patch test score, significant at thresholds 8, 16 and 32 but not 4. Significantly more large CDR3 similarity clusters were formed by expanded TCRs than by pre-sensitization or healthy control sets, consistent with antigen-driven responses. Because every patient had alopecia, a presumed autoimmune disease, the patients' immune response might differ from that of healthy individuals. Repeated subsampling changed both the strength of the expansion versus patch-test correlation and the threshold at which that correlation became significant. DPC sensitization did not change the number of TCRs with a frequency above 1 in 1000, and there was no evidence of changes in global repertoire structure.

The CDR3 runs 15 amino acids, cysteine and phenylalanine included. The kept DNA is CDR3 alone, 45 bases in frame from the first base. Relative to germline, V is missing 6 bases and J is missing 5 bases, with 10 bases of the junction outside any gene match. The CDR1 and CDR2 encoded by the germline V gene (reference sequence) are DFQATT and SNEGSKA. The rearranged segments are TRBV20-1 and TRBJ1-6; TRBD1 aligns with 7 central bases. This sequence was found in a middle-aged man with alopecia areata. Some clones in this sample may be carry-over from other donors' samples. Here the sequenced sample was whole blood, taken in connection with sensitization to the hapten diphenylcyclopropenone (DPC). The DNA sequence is TGCAGTGCCTCCATTTCGGGACAGAATAATTCACCCCTCCACTTT. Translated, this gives CSASISGQNNSPLHF.